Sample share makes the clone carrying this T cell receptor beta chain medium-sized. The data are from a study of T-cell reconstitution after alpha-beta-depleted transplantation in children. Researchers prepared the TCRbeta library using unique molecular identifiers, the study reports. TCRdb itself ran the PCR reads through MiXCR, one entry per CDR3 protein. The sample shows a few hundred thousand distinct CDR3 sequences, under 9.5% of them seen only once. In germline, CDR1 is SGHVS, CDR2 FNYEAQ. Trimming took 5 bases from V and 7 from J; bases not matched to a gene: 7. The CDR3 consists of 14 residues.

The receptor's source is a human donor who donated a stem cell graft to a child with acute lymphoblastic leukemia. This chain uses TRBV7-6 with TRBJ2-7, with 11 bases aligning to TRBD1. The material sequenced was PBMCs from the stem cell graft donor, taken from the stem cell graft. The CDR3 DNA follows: TGTGCCAGCAGCCCCGGGACAGGGGGGAGAGAGCAGTACTTC. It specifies CASSPGTGGREQYF.